Below, 8 T cell receptor beta chains from the same sample are listed, as sequenced in a study of shared clonotypes between healthy human individuals. Terminally differentiated effector memory CD45RA+ cells were excluded by CCR7 positive selection of CD45RO-negative cells. Only in-frame clones appear in the TCRdb table, and some are missing; sequencing was by immunoSEQ multiplex PCR. The repertoire consists of 2 million to 2.5 million clones, with roughly 94% occurring once and the leading ten covering approximately 1.2%. The sequenced material came from naive CD8+ T cells sorted from blood. These receptor sequences come from a man younger than 30 in good health.

V and J are TRBV5-4 and TRBJ2-3; 8 bases are a match to TRBD1. The CDR3 consists of 14 residues. The germline CDR1 and CDR2 sequences are SGHNT and YYREEE (reference sequence). Trimming cost V 2 bases and J 3 bases; bases outside gene matches: 2. The CDR3 DNA reads as TGTGCCAGCAGCTTTGACAGGGGAACAGATACGCAGTATTTT. Amino acids: CASSFDRGTDTQYF.

Concerning this clone itself: Other DNA sequences in the same sample also yield this CDR3. In DNA, the CDR3 is TGTGCCAGCAGTCCGGGGGCGGGTGAAAAACTGTTTTTT. Protein product: CASSPGAGEKLFF. This rearrangement joins TRBV25-1 to TRBJ1-4, with D tentatively TRBD1 (6 bases). The CDR3 loop spans 13 amino acids. CDR1 is MGHDK, CDR2 SYGVNS, per germline. Deletions cut 5 bases from V and 7 bases from J, with 11 bases between.

The CDR3 spells CASSSEDRPYNEQFF. Here the CDR3 DNA reads TGTGCCAGCAGCTCAGAGGACAGGCCCTACAATGAGCAGTTCTTC. The chain uses TRBV5-5 and TRBJ2-1, with 7 bases aligning to TRBD1. The germline CDR1 and CDR2 sequences are SGHKS and YYEKEE (reference sequence). The CDR3 is 15 residues long. V dropped 3 bases and J dropped 2; count of bases not matched to a gene: 5.

For this clone: The junction departs from the called germline gene at one end, perhaps through a read error. This rearrangement joins TRBV6-1 to TRBJ2-7, with D possibly matching TRBD1 (6 bases). The CDR3 totals 14 residues. Germline CDR1 reads MNHNS; CDR2 reads SASEGT. The CDR3 loop is CASREGRTVYEQYF. The CDR3 DNA is TGTGCCAGCAGGGAAGGCAGGACAGTTTACGAGCAGTACTTC.

The chain employs TRBV6-1 and TRBJ1-4; the D gene is possibly TRBD1 (5 bases). This CDR3 is built from 18 residues. Germline loops: CDR1 MNHNS, CDR2 SASEGT. V lost 1 base, J lost 0 bases, and 15 bases lay in between. This chain's CDR3 is CASSEEETVVATNEKLFF. The CDR3 nucleotides are TGTGCCAGCAGTGAAGAAGAGACAGTAGTTGCAACTAATGAAAAACTGTTTTTT.

The chain couples TRBV13 to TRBJ2-4, with TRBD1 matching over 8 bases. The CDR3 extends over 16 amino acids. Unmatched junction bases numbered 7, after V lost 5 bases and J lost 1 base. CDR1 PRHDT and CDR2 FYEKMQ come from the germline V gene (reference sequence). CDR3 loop: CASSTRGLGAKNIQYF. The CDR3 bases are TGTGCCAGCAGCACCAGGGGGCTTGGGGCCAAAAACATTCAGTACTTC. The full variable domain, with the rest looked up from reference TRBV13 and TRBJ2-4, is AAGVIQSPRHLIKEKRETATLKCYPIPRHDTVYWYQQGPGQDPQFLISFYEKMQSDKGSIPDRFSAQQFSDYHSELNMSSLELGDSALYFCASSTRGLGAKNIQYFGAGTRLSVL.

Worth noting for this clone: The identical CDR3 is also encoded by other nucleotide sequences in the sample. This chain connects TRBV2 to TRBJ2-7; D is undetermined. This CDR3 is 12 amino acids long. Germline CDR1 SNHLY, CDR2 FYNNEI. V lost 5 bases, J lost 0 bases, and 5 bases lay in between. CDR3 sequence: CASSPPSYEQYF. The CDR3 DNA sequence: TGTGCCAGCAGTCCCCCCTCCTACGAGCAGTACTTC.

The rearrangement links TRBV5-1 to TRBJ2-3, with a weak D call TRBD1 (5 bases). The V gene's germline CDR1 is SGHRS and CDR2 YFSETQ. Trimming pared 0 bases from V and 1 base from J, leaving 12 bases between. The CDR3 length is 16 residues. The CDR3 bases are TGCGCCAGCAGCTTGGGGCAGGGTGAGGGCACAGATACGCAGTATTTT. Residues: CASSLGQGEGTDTQYF. Drawing the rest from reference TRBV5-1 and TRBJ2-3, the complete variable domain is KAGVTQTPRYLIKTRGQQVTLSCSPISGHRSVSWYQQTPGQGLQFLFEYFSETQRNKGNFPGRFSGRQFSNSRSEMNVSTLELGDSALYLCASSLGQGEGTDTQYFGPGTRLTVL.